This T cell receptor beta chain derives from a study of blood T cell repertoires in COVID-19. The overall study: PBMCs, B-cell-depleted T cells, or T cells were the source of the cDNA or gDNA that made up the material.

Measured with immunoSEQ multiplex PCR; TCRdb has only the in-frame clones, and not every one. The data show approximately 300,000 clones, 65% to 85% seen once. The sample holds one count of this clone. The CDR3 has 16 residues. Germline-derived CDR1 and CDR2 are SGHDT and YYEEEE. With 0 bases removed from V and 6 bases from J, the gap between germline ends came to 13 bases. The sequence came from a person aged 65 to 85 with COVID-19, enrolled during active disease. The V gene is TRBV5-6, the J gene TRBJ1-6; D remains unclear. Sequencing input: peripheral blood. CDR3 protein: CASSLAPAGSNSPLHF. In nucleotides, the CDR3 is TGTGCCAGCAGCTTGGCCCCCGCAGGCAGTAATTCACCCCTCCACTTT.